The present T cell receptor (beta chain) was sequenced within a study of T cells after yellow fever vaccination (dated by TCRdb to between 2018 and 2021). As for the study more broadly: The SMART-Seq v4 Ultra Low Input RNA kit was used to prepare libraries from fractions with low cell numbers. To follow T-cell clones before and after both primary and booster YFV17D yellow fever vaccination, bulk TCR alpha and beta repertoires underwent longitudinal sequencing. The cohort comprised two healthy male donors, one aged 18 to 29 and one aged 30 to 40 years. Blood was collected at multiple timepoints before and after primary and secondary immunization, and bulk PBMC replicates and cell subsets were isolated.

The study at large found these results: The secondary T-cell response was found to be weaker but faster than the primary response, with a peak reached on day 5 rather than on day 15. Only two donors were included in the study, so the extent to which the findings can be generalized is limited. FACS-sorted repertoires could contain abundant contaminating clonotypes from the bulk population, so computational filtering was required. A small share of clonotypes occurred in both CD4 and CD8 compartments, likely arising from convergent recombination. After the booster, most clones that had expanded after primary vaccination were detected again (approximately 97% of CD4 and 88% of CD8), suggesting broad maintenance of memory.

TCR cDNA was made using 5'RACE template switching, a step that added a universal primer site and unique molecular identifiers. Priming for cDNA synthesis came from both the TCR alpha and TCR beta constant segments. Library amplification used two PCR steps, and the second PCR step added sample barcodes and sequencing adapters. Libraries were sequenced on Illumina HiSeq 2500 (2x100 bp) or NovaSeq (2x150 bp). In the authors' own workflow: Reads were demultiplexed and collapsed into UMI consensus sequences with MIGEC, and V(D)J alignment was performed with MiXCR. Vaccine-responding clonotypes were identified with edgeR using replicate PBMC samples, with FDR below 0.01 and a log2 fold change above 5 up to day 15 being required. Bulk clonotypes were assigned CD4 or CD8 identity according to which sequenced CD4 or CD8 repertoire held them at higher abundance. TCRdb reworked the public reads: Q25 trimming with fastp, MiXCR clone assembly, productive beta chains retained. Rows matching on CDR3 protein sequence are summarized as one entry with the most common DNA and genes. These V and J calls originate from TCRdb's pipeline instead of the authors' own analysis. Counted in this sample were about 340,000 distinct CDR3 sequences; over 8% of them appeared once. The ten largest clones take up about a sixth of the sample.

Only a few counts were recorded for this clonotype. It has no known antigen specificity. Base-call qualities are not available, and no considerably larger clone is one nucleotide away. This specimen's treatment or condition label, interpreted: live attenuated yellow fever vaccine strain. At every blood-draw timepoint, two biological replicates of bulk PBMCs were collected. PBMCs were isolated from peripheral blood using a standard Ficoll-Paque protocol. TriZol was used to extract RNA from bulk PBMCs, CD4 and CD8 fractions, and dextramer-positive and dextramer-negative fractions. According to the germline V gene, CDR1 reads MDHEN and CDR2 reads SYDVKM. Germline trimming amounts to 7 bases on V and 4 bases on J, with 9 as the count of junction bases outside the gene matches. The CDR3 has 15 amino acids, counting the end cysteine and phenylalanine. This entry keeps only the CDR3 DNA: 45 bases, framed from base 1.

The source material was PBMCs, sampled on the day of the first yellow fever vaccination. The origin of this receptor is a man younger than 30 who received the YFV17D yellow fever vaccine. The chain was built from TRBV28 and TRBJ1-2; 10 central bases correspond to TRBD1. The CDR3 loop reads CASTAGTGASYGYTF. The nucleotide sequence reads TGTGCCAGCACCGCCGGGACAGGGGCTTCCTATGGCTACACCTTC.